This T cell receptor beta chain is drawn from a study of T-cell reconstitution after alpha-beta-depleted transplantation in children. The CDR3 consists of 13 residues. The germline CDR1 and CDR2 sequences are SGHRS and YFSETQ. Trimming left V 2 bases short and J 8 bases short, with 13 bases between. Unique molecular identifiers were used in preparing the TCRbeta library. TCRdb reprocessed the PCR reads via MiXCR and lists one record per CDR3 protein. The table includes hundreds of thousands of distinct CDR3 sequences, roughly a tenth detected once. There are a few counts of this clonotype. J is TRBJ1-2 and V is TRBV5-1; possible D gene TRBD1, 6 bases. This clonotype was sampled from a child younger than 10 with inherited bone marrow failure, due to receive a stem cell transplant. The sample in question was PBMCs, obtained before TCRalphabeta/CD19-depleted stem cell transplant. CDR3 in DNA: TGCGCCAGCAGCTTTCAGACAGGTGAAGGCTACACCTTC. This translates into CASSFQTGEGYTF. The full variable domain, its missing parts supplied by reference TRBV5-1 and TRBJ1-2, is KAGVTQTPRYLIKTRGQQVTLSCSPISGHRSVSWYQQTPGQGLQFLFEYFSETQRNKGNFPGRFSGRQFSNSRSEMNVSTLELGDSALYLCASSFQTGEGYTFGSGTRLTVV.